The 5 T cell receptor beta chains listed next were all sequenced from one sample in a study of vaccination and CD4 T cells after COVID-19. The assay that was used to sequence DNA from cultured CD4+ T cells was the Oncomine TCR Beta short-read assay. TCRdb redid the calling of the PCR reads with MiXCR, one entry per CDR3 protein. The table records tens of thousands of distinct CDR3 sequences, around two fifths of them present only once. Treatment indicated: approximately 9-day PBMC culture with coronavirus spike peptide pools or control peptides (ViraFEST assay). The antigens these receptors bind are not known. Sample: CD4+ T cells from blood, cultured in vitro, taken before SARS-CoV-2 vaccination. All receptors derive from a human donor who had recovered from COVID-19.

This chain connects TRBV6-2 or TRBV6-3 to TRBJ1-2; 7 bases are shared with TRBD1. Germline assignment: CDR1 MNHEY and CDR2 SVGEGT. V dropped 2 bases and J dropped 0; count of bases not matched to a gene: 6. The CDR3 covers 16 residues. In DNA, the CDR3 is TGTGCCAGCAGTTACGGATGGGACAGAGCTAACTATGGCTACACCTTC. Encoded protein: CASSYGWDRANYGYTF.

The V call is TRBV7-2, the J call TRBJ2-5; 8 positions agree with TRBD2. V was clipped by 5 bases and J by 4 bases; unmatched bases: 15. CDR3 length equals 17 residues. CDR1 is SGHTA, CDR2 FQGNSA, per germline. CDR3 bases: TGTGCCAGCAGCCGGGGGGGGATACAGGGATGGGGAGAGACCCAGTACTTC. Protein: CASSRGGIQGWGETQYF.

V is TRBV6-1 and J is TRBJ2-7; D uncertain. Trimming removed 4 bases from V and 2 bases from J, with 12 bases in between. CDR3 length equals 14 residues. The germline V gene encodes CDR1 MNHNS and CDR2 SASEGT. This CDR3 is CASSGYGRPYEQYF. CDR3 bases: TGTGCCAGCAGTGGTTACGGGCGTCCCTACGAGCAGTACTTC.

This clonotype was detected only a few times. This chain joins TRBV6-5 and TRBJ1-5; 11 bases line up with TRBD1. The junction had 5 bases not matched to a gene; V was cut back by 0 bases and J by 7 bases. There are 16 residues in the CDR3. The germline V gene encodes CDR1 MNHEY and CDR2 SVGAGI. The CDR3 DNA sequence: TGTGCCAGCAGTTACTCGGGACAGGGGGTGACGCAGCCCCAGCATTTT. This sequence encodes CASSYSGQGVTQPQHF.

The V call is TRBV28, the J call TRBJ2-7; D may be TRBD2 (5 bases). This CDR3 is 14 amino acids long. V was shortened by 5 bases and J by 6 bases, with 17 bases between the two germline ends. Germline V lookup: CDR1 MDHEN, CDR2 SYDVKM. CDR3 loop: CASSLGVKVTEQYF. DNA of the CDR3: TGTGCCAGCAGTCTCGGGGTTAAGGTCACCGAGCAGTACTTC.